This T cell receptor (beta chain) derives from a study of T-cell memory formation after mild COVID-19. TCRdb called the 5' RACE reads again in MiXCR, with one record for every CDR3 protein. The table lists around 150,000 distinct CDR3 sequences, around 10% of them singletons. This CDR3 is built from 16 residues. Germline V gene lookup returns CDR1 SGHRS and CDR2 YFSETQ. V lost 1 base and J 5 bases, leaving 18 bases between the germline ends. The V and J genes are TRBV5-1 and TRBJ1-1; D possibly corresponds to TRBD1 (5 bases). This TCR was sampled from a man younger than 30 who had mild COVID-19 (a few samples of this study predate the infection). Cell type and time point are not known. The sequenced sample was PBMCs or a T cell subset sorted from them (not recorded which). The CDR3 protein is CASSLTGTPGETEAFF. In nucleotides, the CDR3 is TGCGCCAGCAGCTTGACCGGGACCCCAGGAGAAACTGAAGCTTTCTTT.